This TCR beta chain was captured in a study of cytomegalovirus exposure and HLA in healthy donors. The CDR3 is 16 residues long. Looked up from germline, CDR1 is SEHNR and CDR2 is FQNEAQ (reference sequence). Trimming took 7 bases from V and 8 from J; bases not matched to a gene: 16. The primer mix had 60 Vbeta and 13 Jbeta primers. The repertoire was sequenced with immunoSEQ multiplex PCR; TCRdb's copy has only in-frame clones and lacks some. The table lists some 76,000 clones, about four fifths of them singletons, with 9.5% to 13% in the top ten. About this clone: The antigen remains undetermined.

Points from the study as a whole: Most TCR beta V segments were productive about 87% or about 30% of the time in an earlier analysis. Among TCR sequences, most were rare, though some public TCRs appeared in many donors.

The source of this sequence is a male donor in good health and CMV-seropositive. The sample consisted of PBMCs. The chain recombines TRBV7-9 with TRBJ2-2; 7 bases line up with TRBD2. CDR3 coding DNA: TGTGCCAGCAAGGCGGGGGTTTCGACCTCGGTAGGGGAGCTGTTTTTT. This translates into CASKAGVSTSVGELFF.